This record covers a single T cell receptor (beta chain). The antigen is unknown. This entry comes from a study of OX40 agonist ivuxolimab in advanced cancers. Study-level findings and limits: At doses 0.1 to 3.0 mg/kg, CD4+ and CD8+ clones expanded.

This CDR3 is 11 amino acids long. Per germline, CDR1 SGHVS and CDR2 FQNEAQ. V was pared by 5 bases and J by 10 bases, with 9 bases between. TCRdb's copy holds only in-frame clones and misses some; the assay was immunoSEQ multiplex PCR. The table shows about 93,000 clones, with approximately 89% occurring only once. Sequenced material: CD4+ or CD8+ T cells sorted from blood, taken in a trial of the OX40 agonist ivuxolimab. The rearrangement links TRBV7-8 to TRBJ2-1, with D unclear. The receptor comes from an adult with an advanced solid tumor such as melanoma, head and neck, liver or kidney cancer. The CDR3 DNA follows: TGTGCCAGCAGCCCAGGTGACGAGCAGTTCTTC. Amino acid sequence: CASSPGDEQFF.